A selection of T cell receptor beta chains follows, all from one sample in a study of graft-versus-host responses after intestinal transplantation. The table came from immunoSEQ multiplex PCR; TCRdb's copy has only in-frame clones and leaves some out. The sample has fewer than 150,000 clones; around 90% are singletons. For these TCRs, the target antigens are not known. This specimen was unstimulated CD4+ T cells sorted from spleen or lymph node cells, taken before intestinal transplant. Every receptor here comes from a human donor who received an intestinal transplant. Each CDR3 is given with its conserved first and last residue. Each record gives: clone size, J gene, D gene, V gene, CDR3 DNA, CDR3 protein. D genes are given only for firm matches. Some rows have no size entry. The others give once, few or many, or a class for an expanded clone.

>.|TRBJ1-5|TRBD1|TRBV7-9
TGTGCCAGCAGCACAGACAGGGGCACGTATCAGCCCCAGCATTTT
CASSTDRGTYQPQHF
>.|TRBJ2-5|TRBD2|TRBV2
TGTGCCAGCAGGAGGGGAGCGGGGGGGCCGAGAGAGACCCAGTACTTC
CASRRGAGGPRETQYF
>once|TRBJ2-3|.|TRBV5-1
TGCGCCAGCAGCTTGGATGGGGGCCGGGATACGCAGTATTTT
CASSLDGGRDTQYF
>.|TRBJ1-6|.|TRBV6-1
TGTGCCAGCAGTGAACTTCGGACGGGACTTGCGACACCCCTCCACTTT
CASSELRTGLATPLHF
>.|TRBJ2-5|TRBD1|TRBV11-3
TGTGCCAGCAGCTTAGCGCCGCCAGGGGGCCAAGAGACCCAGTACTTC
CASSLAPPGGQETQYF
>.|TRBJ2-5|.|TRBV6-5
TGTGCCAGCAGTTACTCGACGGGTAAAGAGACCCAGTACTTC
CASSYSTGKETQYF
>.|TRBJ1-6|.|TRBV5-4
TGTGCCAGCAGCTTACGGGGGAGCTCACCCCTCCACTTT
CASSLRGSSPLHF
>few|TRBJ2-3|.|TRBV11-2
TGTGCCAGCAGCTTAGCCCACCGAGGCTCAGATACGCAGTATTTT
CASSLAHRGSDTQYF
>.|TRBJ2-7|.|TRBV2
TGTGCCAGCAGTGAAGACAGGGACAACGAGCAGTACTTC
CASSEDRDNEQYF
>.|TRBJ2-1|TRBD2|TRBV5-1
TGCGCCAGCAGCTTAGTGGCTAGCGGGGGGGCGTACAATGAGCAGTTCTTC
CASSLVASGGAYNEQFF
>.|TRBJ1-1|.|TRBV18
TGTGCCAGCCATGGGGGGAGGAACACTGAAGCTTTCTTT
CASHGGRNTEAFF
>.|TRBJ1-6|.|TRBV18
TGTGCCAGCTCACCATTCCCCGGGACGGATCATAATTCACCCCTCCACTTT
CASSPFPGTDHNSPLHF
>.|TRBJ2-3|TRBD2|TRBV11-3
TGTGCCAGCAGCCAAATGGTAGCAGCGGGGGCCCCGGATACGCAGTATTTT
CASSQMVAAGAPDTQYF
>.|TRBJ2-2|.|TRBV6-1
TGTGCCAGCAGTGAATCCCCAAAGCTCGGCACCGGGGAGCTGTTTTTT
CASSESPKLGTGELFF
>.|TRBJ1-5|.|TRBV23-1
TGCGCCAGAGGGAGGAAGATGGGAGTCGTCACCAATCAGCCCCAGCATTTT
CARGRKMGVVTNQPQHF
>.|TRBJ1-3|.|TRBV2
TGTGCCAGCAGGGGAGATGGAAACACCATATATTTT
CASRGDGNTIYF
>.|TRBJ1-1|.|TRBV7-9
TGTGCCAGCAGCTTTGCGGACGGTGAAGCTTTCTTT
CASSFADGEAFF
>.|TRBJ2-2|TRBD2|TRBV6-4
TGTGCCAGCAGTGTGGGGACTAGCACCGGGGAGCTGTTTTTT
CASSVGTSTGELFF
>.|TRBJ2-7|.|TRBV12-5
TGTGCTAGTGGTTTTGGGCGGGCCAGGAGCTCCTACGAGCAGTACTTC
CASGFGRARSSYEQYF
>.|TRBJ1-2|.|TRBV4-2
TGTGCCAGCAGCCAAGATTGGGCGGGATCCTATGGCTACACCTTC
CASSQDWAGSYGYTF
>.|TRBJ2-5|.|TRBV5-6
TGTGCCAGCAGCTTCGCCCCGGTACAGGGCTTGGTTAAAGAGACCCAGTACTTC
CASSFAPVQGLVKETQYF
>.|TRBJ2-3|.|TRBV6-1
TGTGCCAGCACACCCCGGACCTCTGGCACAGATACGCAGTATTTT
CASTPRTSGTDTQYF
>.|TRBJ1-2|.|TRBV2
TGTGCCAGCACAGGGGAGGGGTTCTATGGCTACACCTTC
CASTGEGFYGYTF
>.|TRBJ2-7|.|TRBV18
TGTGCCAGCTCACCACCCACGAGGGTGAGGGAGCAGTACTTC
CASSPPTRVREQYF
>.|TRBJ2-3|.|TRBV19
TGTGCCAGTAGTATTCAGGCCAGCAATGTCGATACGCAGTATTTT
CASSIQASNVDTQYF
>.|TRBJ1-6|TRBD1|TRBV18
TGTGCCAGCTCACCACCAAACAGGGGCGCGGCACCCCTCCACTTT
CASSPPNRGAAPLHF
>.|TRBJ1-2|.|TRBV6-1
TGTGCCAGCAGTGTAACGATTGTTAACTATGGCTACACCTTC
CASSVTIVNYGYTF
>.|TRBJ1-6|.|TRBV13
TGTGCCAGCAGCCGATACTTAGGGACGGATAATTCACCCCTCCACTTT
CASSRYLGTDNSPLHF
>.|TRBJ1-1|.|TRBV5-1
TGCGCCAGCAGCCCGGGACAGAACACTGAAGCTTTCTTT
CASSPGQNTEAFF
>.|TRBJ2-7|.|TRBV9
TGTGCCAGCAGCACCACGGGCCTCACCACCTACGAGCAGTACTTC
CASSTTGLTTYEQYF
>.|TRBJ2-7|TRBD2|TRBV6-6
TGTGCCAGCAGTTATATAGCGGGGGGACTCTACGAGCAGTACTTC
CASSYIAGGLYEQYF
>once|TRBJ2-1|TRBD2|TRBV10-2
TGCGCCAGCAGATTTTTGACTAGCGGGGGACTTGGATACAATGAGCAGTTCTTC
CASRFLTSGGLGYNEQFF
>few|TRBJ1-2|TRBD1|TRBV7-2
TGTGCCAGCAGCTTACGGACAGGCTCTAACTATGGCTACACCTTC
CASSLRTGSNYGYTF
>.|TRBJ2-5|.|TRBV5-5
TGTGCCAGCAGCTTGTTCAACGGGGCTAAAGAGACCCAGTACTTC
CASSLFNGAKETQYF
>.|TRBJ2-1|.|TRBV6-5
TGTGCCAGCAGGAGTTACAATGAGCAGTTCTTC
CASRSYNEQFF
>.|TRBJ1-4|.|TRBV18
TGTGCCAGCTCACCCCACGGGTTTTCCACATCAACTAATGAAAAACTGTTTTTT
CASSPHGFSTSTNEKLFF
>.|TRBJ1-2|TRBD1|TRBV10-3
TGTGCCTCCAACAGGGGTACGGACTATGGCTACACCTTC
CASNRGTDYGYTF
>.|TRBJ1-6|TRBD1|TRBV12-5
TGTGCTAGTGGTTTTGGGGGCACCGGGACAGGGTCACCCCTCCACTTT
CASGFGGTGTGSPLHF
>.|TRBJ1-2|.|TRBV30
TGTGCCTGGAGTGTAGTGAGGGCGCTCCAGCGACGGGGCTTCTATGGCTACACCTTC
CAWSVVRALQRRGFYGYTF
>.|TRBJ2-4|.|TRBV19
TGTGCCAGTAGTATGGGACATGAGAACATTCAGTACTTC
CASSMGHENIQYF
>.|TRBJ2-7|.|TRBV10-3
TGTGCCATCTCCGGCCCGGGACAAGAGGTCTACGAGCAGTACTTC
CAISGPGQEVYEQYF
>.|TRBJ2-1|.|TRBV11-1
TGTGCCAGCAGCTCCGTTAGGGAGAGGGAGCAGTTCTTC
CASSSVREREQFF
>.|TRBJ1-5|.|TRBV6-1
TGTGCCAGCAGCCCTGAGACAGACTATCAGCCCCAGCATTTT
CASSPETDYQPQHF
>.|TRBJ1-5|.|TRBV4-1
TGCGCCAGCAGCCAATTCCCAAATCAGCCCCAGCATTTT
CASSQFPNQPQHF
>once|TRBJ1-1|.|TRBV19
TGTGCCAGTAGTAAGAACACTGAAGCTTTCTTT
CASSKNTEAFF
>.|TRBJ2-7|.|TRBV11-3
TGTGCCAGCAGCCCGCGATGGGCCTTCTCCTACGAGCAGTACTTC
CASSPRWAFSYEQYF
>.|TRBJ2-5|.|TRBV10-3
TGTGCCATCAGTGATTCGACAACAGCAAAAGAGACCCAGTACTTC
CAISDSTTAKETQYF
>.|TRBJ2-5|.|TRBV7-2
TGTGCCAGCAGCTCCCGGGACAAAGAGACCCAGTACTTC
CASSSRDKETQYF
>.|TRBJ2-2|TRBD2|TRBV5-6
TGTGCCAGCAGCATTACACTAGCGGGGTGGGCCACCGGGGAGCTGTTTTTT
CASSITLAGWATGELFF
>.|TRBJ1-1|.|TRBV18
TGTGCCAGCTCACCAGGAACTTGGGCGGAGAAGGGGGGAGCTTTCTTT
CASSPGTWAEKGGAFF